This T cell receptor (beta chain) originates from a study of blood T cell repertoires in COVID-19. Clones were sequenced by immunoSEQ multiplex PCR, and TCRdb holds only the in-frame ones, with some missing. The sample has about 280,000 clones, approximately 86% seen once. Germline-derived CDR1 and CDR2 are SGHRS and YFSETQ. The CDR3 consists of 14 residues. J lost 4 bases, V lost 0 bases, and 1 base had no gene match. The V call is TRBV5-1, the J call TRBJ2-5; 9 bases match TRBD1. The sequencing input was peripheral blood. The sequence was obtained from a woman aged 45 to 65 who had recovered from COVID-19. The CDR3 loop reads CASSLEGQGETQYF. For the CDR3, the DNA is TGCGCCAGCAGCTTGGAGGGACAGGGAGAGACCCAGTACTTC.